The 28 T cell receptor beta chains below were found in one sample sequenced in a study of blood T cell repertoires in COVID-19. Sequencing used immunoSEQ multiplex PCR; TCRdb keeps in-frame clones, though not all of them. The table has nearly 350,000 clones, roughly 87% seen once. Sequencing was performed on PBMCs or T cells enriched from blood (not recorded which). These TCRs come from a woman aged 25 to 39 who had recovered from COVID-19.

The gene calls are TRBV6-1 and TRBJ1-5; TRBD1 aligns across 12 bases. The trim removed 2 bases at V and 4 bases at J, leaving 9 bases unmatched. Germline assignment: CDR1 MNHNS and CDR2 SASEGT. The CDR3 runs to 18 residues. CDR3 bases: TGTGCCAGCAGTGAAAGCTGGGACAGGGGGCGCAAAAATCAGCCCCAGCATTTT. This gives the protein CASSESWDRGRKNQPQHF.

In regard to this clone: One base away lies a much larger clone, so this may be a sequencing read error. V is TRBV4-1 and J is TRBJ1-1; D possibly corresponds to TRBD1 (6 bases). CDR1 and CDR2 (germline): MGHRA, YSYEKL. Deletions cut 0 bases from V and 5 bases from J, with 10 bases between. The CDR3 is made up of 14 amino acids. DNA of the CDR3: TGCGCCAGCAGCCAAGACTTCAGGGGAACTGAAGCTTTCTTT. Protein: CASSQDFRGTEAFF.

The chain employs TRBV11-2 and TRBJ1-4; no clear D gene. The CDR3 length is 12 residues. V dropped 5 bases and J dropped 11 bases, with 12 bases sitting between them. CDR1 and CDR2 from the germline V gene are SGHAT and FQNNGV. The CDR3: CASSPSGIKLFF. In nucleotides, the CDR3 is TGTGCCAGCAGCCCCTCGGGGATTAAACTGTTTTTT.

The chain couples TRBV5-1 to TRBJ1-4; 7 bases are shared with TRBD1. Germline CDR1 and CDR2: SGHRS and YFSETQ. The junction had 2 bases not matched to a gene; V was cut back by 2 bases and J by 1 base. The CDR3 has 15 residues. CDR3 residues: CASSFRQGTNEKLFF. The CDR3 nucleotides read TGCGCCAGCAGCTTTCGACAGGGAACTAATGAAAAACTGTTTTTT. The entire variable domain, with the rest obtained from reference TRBV5-1 and TRBJ1-4, is as follows: KAGVTQTPRYLIKTRGQQVTLSCSPISGHRSVSWYQQTPGQGLQFLFEYFSETQRNKGNFPGRFSGRQFSNSRSEMNVSTLELGDSALYLCASSFRQGTNEKLFFGSGTQLSVL.

This chain joins TRBV5-1 and TRBJ2-6, with 7 bases fitting TRBD2. The V and J ends lost 2 bases and 0 bases, in that order; junction bases with no gene match: 8. Germline V lookup: CDR1 SGHRS, CDR2 YFSETQ. The CDR3 loop spans 18 amino acids. This CDR3 reads CASSLFGGTTSGANVLTF. CDR3 in DNA: TGCGCCAGCAGCTTATTTGGGGGGACTACCTCTGGGGCCAACGTCCTGACTTTC.

The V and J genes are TRBV5-4 and TRBJ2-5; tentatively, D is TRBD1 (5 bases). The V and J ends lost 5 bases and 5 bases respectively, with 19 bases between them. Germline assignment: CDR1 SGHNT and CDR2 YYREEE (reference sequence). This CDR3 contains 15 residues. DNA of the CDR3: TGTGCCAGCAGTTTAGGGCTCCCAGGGCAGGAGACCCAGTACTTC. Its translation: CASSLGLPGQETQYF.

The chain combines TRBV29-1 with TRBJ1-2, with 8 bases lining up with TRBD1. The CDR3 runs to 16 residues. With V trimmed by 2 bases and J by 5 bases, 13 bases remained unmatched. Looked up from germline, CDR1 is SQVTM and CDR2 is ANQGSEA. CDR3 coding DNA: TGCAGCGTTGAAATTAATTCAGGGGGCCGGGGGTATGGCTACACCTTC. As protein: CSVEINSGGRGYGYTF.

This chain uses TRBV14 with TRBJ2-7, with 8 bases lining up with TRBD1. Germline CDR1 and CDR2: SGHDN and FVKESK. The CDR3 has 15 residues. V shed 4 bases, J shed 1 base, and the junction held 6 bases outside the gene matches. The CDR3 spells CASSRSRTGSYEQYF. The CDR3 DNA is TGTGCCAGCAGCCGGTCGAGGACAGGGTCCTACGAGCAGTACTTC.

The V call is TRBV27, the J call TRBJ1-2; TRBD1 is a possible D gene (5 bases). The V gene lost 0 bases and the J gene lost 3 bases, with 11 bases spanning the gap. Germline V lookup: CDR1 MNHEY, CDR2 SMNVEV (reference sequence). CDR3 length: 15 amino acids. CDR3 nucleotides: TGTGCCAGCAGTTTATCGTCCGGGGGTTACTATGGCTACACCTTC. This gives the protein CASSLSSGGYYGYTF.

This clone was counted a few times. J is TRBJ2-7 and V is TRBV4-1; no clear D gene. Germline values: CDR1 MGHRA, CDR2 YSYEKL. The CDR3 consists of 15 residues. V lost 4 bases, J lost 4 bases, and 17 bases lay in between. Here the CDR3 reads CASSRMAVPSYEQYF. CDR3 DNA: TGCGCCAGCAGCCGAATGGCCGTTCCCTCTTACGAGCAGTACTTC.

This clone turned up a few times. This chain joins TRBV24-1 and TRBJ2-1; 10 bases fit TRBD2. In germline, CDR1 is KGHDR, CDR2 SFDVKD. The CDR3 loop spans 14 amino acids. After removal of 10 bases from V and 4 bases from J, the junction contained 6 bases not matched to a gene. CDR3 residues: CATESGGAYNEQFF. The CDR3 DNA sequence: TGTGCCACGGAAAGCGGGGGGGCGTACAATGAGCAGTTCTTC.

This chain links TRBV2 with TRBJ2-5, with 16 bases that match TRBD2. CDR1 is SNHLY and CDR2 is FYNNEI in the germline V gene. V shed 6 bases and J 5 bases; nucleotides not matched to a gene: 6. The CDR3 extends over 16 amino acids. CDR3 DNA sequence: TGTGCCAGCAGAGGGACTAGCGGGGGGGCCGTGGAGACCCAGTACTTC. Its protein product is CASRGTSGGAVETQYF.

This chain links TRBV10-2 with TRBJ2-5; unclear D gene. Germline V gene sequence: CDR1 WSHSY, CDR2 SAAADI. The CDR3 is made up of 15 amino acids. V was trimmed by 4 bases and J by 1 base, leaving 13 bases between them. For the CDR3, the DNA is TGCGCCAGCAGTGTTCCCGGAGCCCCCCAAGAGACCCAGTACTTC. It is translated as CASSVPGAPQETQYF.

The chain joins TRBV18 to TRBJ2-7; D call uncertain. V dropped 3 bases and J dropped 2 bases, with 11 bases sitting between them. This CDR3 is built from 14 residues. Germline V gene sequence: CDR1 KGHSH, CDR2 LQKENI. This chain's CDR3 is CASSPSVYTYEQYF. In DNA, the CDR3 is TGTGCCAGCTCACCCTCCGTTTACACCTACGAGCAGTACTTC.

V gene TRBV15 combines with J gene TRBJ1-1, with D unresolved. Germline-derived CDR1 and CDR2 are LNHNV and YYDKDF (reference sequence). Trimming pared 0 bases from V and 2 bases from J, leaving 13 bases between. CDR3 length: 16 amino acids. CDR3 in amino acids: CATSRDWRGSNTEAFF. In DNA, the CDR3 is TGTGCCACCAGCAGAGATTGGCGGGGATCCAACACTGAAGCTTTCTTT.

V is TRBV27 and J is TRBJ2-3; tentatively, D is TRBD1 (5 bases). Per the germline V gene, CDR1 is MNHEY and CDR2 is SMNVEV (reference sequence). The length of the CDR3 is 12 residues. Trimming cost V 3 bases and J 8 bases, with 9 bases left between them. CDR3 in DNA: TGTGCCAGCAGTTTTATGGGGCGTACGCAGTATTTT. This translates into CASSFMGRTQYF.

The gene calls are TRBV5-8 and TRBJ2-7, with TRBD1 as a possible D gene (6 bases). Per germline, CDR1 SGHTS and CDR2 YDEGEE. The CDR3 extends over 19 amino acids. V was trimmed by 4 bases and J by 3 bases, leaving 29 bases between them. The CDR3 loop reads CASSPGVGTGFLYDYEQYF. In DNA form, the CDR3 reads TGTGCCAGCAGCCCTGGAGTGGGTACAGGGTTCCTTTATGACTACGAGCAGTACTTC.

CDR3: CASSPGTGGTNEKLFF. In DNA form, the CDR3 reads TGTGCCAGCAGCCCGGGGACAGGGGGAACTAATGAAAAACTGTTTTTT. The chain joins TRBV11-2 to TRBJ1-4; 11 bases fit TRBD1. Germline-derived CDR1 and CDR2 are SGHAT and FQNNGV. V shed 5 bases and J 1 base; nucleotides not matched to a gene: 3. The CDR3 runs to 16 residues.

The rearrangement uses TRBV7-8 and TRBJ2-5, with TRBD2 as a possible D gene (6 bases). CDR3 length: 15 residues. Trimming removed 4 bases at V and 3 bases at J, with 15 bases between. CDR1 SGHVS and CDR2 FQNEAQ come from the germline V gene. The CDR3 region is CASSSWGTFEETQYF. For the CDR3, the DNA is TGTGCCAGCAGCTCCTGGGGGACTTTCGAAGAGACCCAGTACTTC.

This chain joins TRBV5-1 and TRBJ1-1; the D gene is possibly TRBD1 (6 bases). This CDR3 is built from 14 residues. The germline V gene has CDR1 SGHRS and CDR2 YFSETQ. Trimming took 3 bases from V and 1 from J, leaving 10 bases between them. The CDR3 DNA is TGCGCCAGCAGCTCACCGACAGGGAACACTGAAGCTTTCTTT. This codes for CASSSPTGNTEAFF.

The V and J genes are TRBV13 and TRBJ2-1; 12 bases are shared with TRBD2. Per germline, CDR1 PRHDT and CDR2 FYEKMQ (reference sequence). V lost 4 bases and J lost 4; bases outside the gene matches: 14. This CDR3 comprises 19 residues. DNA of the CDR3: TGTGCCAGCAGCTCGGAGGGGCCGGGGGGGACTAGCGGGTACAATGAGCAGTTCTTC. This sequence encodes CASSSEGPGGTSGYNEQFF.

This clone has a single count. The rearrangement links TRBV7-2 to TRBJ1-2; a weak D match, TRBD1 (6 bases). The CDR3 has 15 amino acids. V gave up 2 bases and J gave up 4 bases, with 14 bases separating them. Germline V gives CDR1 SGHTA, CDR2 FQGNSA. The DNA for the CDR3 is TGTGCCAGCAGCTTATTGGGTCAGGGGTCCTATGGCTACACCTTC. Its protein is CASSLLGQGSYGYTF.

The chain is built from TRBV9 and TRBJ1-4, with D perhaps matching TRBD1 (5 bases). Trimming shortened V by 0 bases and J by 3 bases, and 12 bases separated the two germline ends. Looked up from germline, CDR1 is SGDLS and CDR2 is YYNGEE. CDR3 size: 16 residues. This CDR3 reads CASSVGLGAPNEKLFF. In DNA form, the CDR3 reads TGTGCCAGCAGCGTAGGTTTAGGGGCTCCTAATGAAAAACTGTTTTTT.

This sequence joins TRBV6-5 and TRBJ1-6; D not certain. Germline V gene lookup returns CDR1 MNHEY and CDR2 SVGAGI. V was clipped by 6 bases and J by 7 bases, with 10 bases between them. The CDR3 is made up of 13 amino acids. The CDR3, as DNA: TGTGCCAGCAGGGAGGAAAGAAATTCACCCCTCCACTTT. Its protein is CASREERNSPLHF.

This sequence joins TRBV28 and TRBJ1-2; D possibly corresponds to TRBD1 (5 bases). V was clipped by 7 bases and J by 6 bases, with 18 bases between them. Germline V gene lookup returns CDR1 MDHEN and CDR2 SYDVKM. CDR3 size: 14 residues. Here the CDR3 DNA reads TGTGCCAGCACGTTCGGGAGCCAGGGAAATGGCTACACCTTC. Protein: CASTFGSQGNGYTF.

CDR3 bases: TGTGCCAGCAGCCAAGGTTGGGCTAGCGGGGACCAAGAGACCCAGTACTTC. Amino acids: CASSQGWASGDQETQYF. The rearrangement uses TRBV3-1 (or the pseudogene TRBV3-2) and TRBJ2-5; 9 nucleotides line up with TRBD2. This CDR3 comprises 17 residues. Germline CDR1 reads LGHDT; CDR2 reads YNNKEL (reference sequence). V shed 1 base, J shed 0 bases, and the junction held 6 bases outside the gene matches.

Only one count was recorded for this clone. V gene TRBV28 combines with J gene TRBJ1-2; tentatively, D is TRBD1 (5 bases). The V and J ends lost 2 bases and 5 bases respectively, with 21 bases between them. The CDR3 is 17 residues long. Germline values: CDR1 MDHEN, CDR2 SYDVKM. The CDR3 DNA reads TGTGCCAGCAGTTTAGGGAATCGCCAGGGCGACCTTTATGGCTACACCTTC. As protein: CASSLGNRQGDLYGYTF.

The CDR3 DNA is TGTGCCAGCAGCCCCCCATCAGGGTCATCCTACAATGAGCAGTTCTTC. As protein: CASSPPSGSSYNEQFF. The rearrangement links TRBV9 to TRBJ2-1, with a tentative D call TRBD1 (5 bases). Germline values: CDR1 SGDLS, CDR2 YYNGEE. CDR3 length: 16 amino acids. The V end was cut by 4 bases, the J end by 1 base, with 15 bases between.